This T cell receptor (beta chain) was profiled in a study of cytomegalovirus exposure and HLA in healthy donors. Researchers ran the PCR with 60 Vbeta and 13 Jbeta primers. Measured with immunoSEQ multiplex PCR; TCRdb has only the in-frame clones, and not every one. The sample data list about 160,000 clones. Concerning this clone itself: Its antigen is still unknown.

Study-wide points: Previous analysis showed most TCR beta V segments were productive about 90% or about 30% of the time. Specific recognition of CMV antigens was confirmed in vitro for three chains (all CMV-associated).

The sequenced material came from PBMCs. The TCR originated in a man aged 25 to 40 in good health and CMV-seronegative.

In DNA, the CDR3 is TGTGCCAGCAGCTTCCGCGACAGCTATGGCTACACCTTC. It encodes CASSFRDSYGYTF. V gene TRBV7-2 combines with J gene TRBJ1-2; TRBD1 might be the D (5 bases). Per the germline V gene, CDR1 is SGHTA and CDR2 is FQGNSA. The V and J ends lost 3 bases and 4 bases respectively, with 9 bases between them. The CDR3 runs to 13 residues.